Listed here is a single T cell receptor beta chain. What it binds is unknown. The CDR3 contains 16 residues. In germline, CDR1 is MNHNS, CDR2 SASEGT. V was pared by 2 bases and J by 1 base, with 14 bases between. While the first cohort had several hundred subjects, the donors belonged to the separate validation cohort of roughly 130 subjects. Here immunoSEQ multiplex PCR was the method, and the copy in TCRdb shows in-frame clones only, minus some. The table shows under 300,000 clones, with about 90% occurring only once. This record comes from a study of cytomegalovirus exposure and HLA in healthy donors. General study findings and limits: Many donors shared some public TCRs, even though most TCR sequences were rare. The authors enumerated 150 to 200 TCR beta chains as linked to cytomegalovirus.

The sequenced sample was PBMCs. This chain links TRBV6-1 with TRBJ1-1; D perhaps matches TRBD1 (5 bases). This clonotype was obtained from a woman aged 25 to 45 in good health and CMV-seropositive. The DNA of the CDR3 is TGTGCCAGCAGTGAAACAGACAGTCCTAAGAACACTGAAGCTTTCTTT. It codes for CASSETDSPKNTEAFF.